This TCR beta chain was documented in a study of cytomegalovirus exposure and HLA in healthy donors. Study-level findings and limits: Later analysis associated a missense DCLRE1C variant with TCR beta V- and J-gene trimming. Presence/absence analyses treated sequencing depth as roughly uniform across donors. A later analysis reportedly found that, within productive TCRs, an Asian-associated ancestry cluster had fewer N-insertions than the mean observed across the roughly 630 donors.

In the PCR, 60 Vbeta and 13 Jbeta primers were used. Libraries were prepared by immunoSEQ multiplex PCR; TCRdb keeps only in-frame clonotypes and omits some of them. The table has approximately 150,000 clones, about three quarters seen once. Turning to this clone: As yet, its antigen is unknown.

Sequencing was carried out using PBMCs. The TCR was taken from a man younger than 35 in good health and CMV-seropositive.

This CDR3 reads CASSGTGGLAETF. CDR3 DNA sequence: TGTGCCAGCAGCGGGACAGGGGGGTTAGCGGAAACCTTC. The gene calls are TRBV11-2 and TRBJ1-2; 11 bases agree with TRBD1. J lost 14 bases, V lost 5 bases, and 10 bases had no gene match. Germline CDR1 and CDR2: SGHAT and FQNNGV. The CDR3 runs 13 residues.